This T cell receptor (beta chain) stems from a study of T cell responses to AZD1222 COVID-19 vaccine. The study's findings and limits: Researchers took repertoire samples only after the peak T cell response had come. Increased Spike-specific TCR breadth and depth were observed after two AZD1222 doses. The study reported that nearly half of spike-specific TCRs target unmutated variant regions.

Germline V gene data show CDR1 as MNHEY and CDR2 as SMNVEV (reference sequence). The CDR3 covers 17 residues. The ends lost 4 bases at V and 7 bases at J; junction bases unmatched: 9. Concerning this clone: The antigen remains undetermined.

Repertoires were generated with immunoSEQ multiplex PCR, while TCRdb's copy carries only in-frame clones and drops some. The sample has about 140,000 clones; approximately 90% are singletons. The material sequenced was peripheral blood, taken on day 0 of AZD1222 vaccination. The chain recombines TRBV27 with TRBJ2-1, with TRBD2 matching 14 bases. The source is an adult in good health. The CDR3 nucleotides read TGTGCCAGCAGTTCCAGACTAGCGGGAGGGCCGGGGAATGAGCAGTTCTTC. Translation gives CASSSRLAGGPGNEQFF.